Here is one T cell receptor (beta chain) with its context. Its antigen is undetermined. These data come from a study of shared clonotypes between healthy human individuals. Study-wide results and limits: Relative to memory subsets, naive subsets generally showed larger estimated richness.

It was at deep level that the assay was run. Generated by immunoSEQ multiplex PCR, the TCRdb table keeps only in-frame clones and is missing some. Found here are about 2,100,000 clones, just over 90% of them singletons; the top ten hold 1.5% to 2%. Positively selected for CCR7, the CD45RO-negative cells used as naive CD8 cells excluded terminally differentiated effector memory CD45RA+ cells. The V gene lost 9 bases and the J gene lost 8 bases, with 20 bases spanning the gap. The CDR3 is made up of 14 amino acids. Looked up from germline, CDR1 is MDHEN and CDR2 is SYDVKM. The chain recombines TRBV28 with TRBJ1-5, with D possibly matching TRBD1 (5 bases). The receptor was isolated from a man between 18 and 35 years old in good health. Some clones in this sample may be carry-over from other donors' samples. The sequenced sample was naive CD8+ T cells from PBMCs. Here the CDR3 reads CASEIGAGIEPQHF. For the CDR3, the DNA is TGTGCCAGTGAAATCGGGGCGGGTATAGAGCCCCAGCATTTT.